This record concerns one T cell receptor beta chain sequence. Its antigen is not identified. The PCR was carried out with 60 Vbeta primers and 13 Jbeta primers. TCRdb keeps only in-frame clones here, not all; method: immunoSEQ multiplex PCR. The data contain 150,000 to 200,000 clones, under 85% of them singletons. The V end was cut by 5 bases, the J end by 11 bases, with 16 bases between. Germline-derived CDR1 and CDR2 are SGHVS and FNYEAQ. The CDR3 covers 13 residues. This sample was included in a study of cytomegalovirus exposure and HLA in healthy donors. General study results and limits: According to a later analysis, most TCR beta chains associated with CMV appeared HLA-restricted. The study labeled fewer than 200 TCR beta chains cytomegalovirus-associated.

The sequence was collected from a human donor in good health. Sequences were obtained from PBMCs. The genes are TRBV7-6 and TRBJ2-1; a weak D match, TRBD2 (6 bases). CDR3 in DNA: TGTGCCAGCAGCACACTGCCCGGGGGTCAGCAGTTCTTC. This sequence encodes CASSTLPGGQQFF.